The clone carrying this T cell receptor (beta chain) was recorded many times. Its antigen is unknown. Each CDR3 protein is one row after TCRdb ran MiXCR on the 5' RACE reads. The sample lists fewer than 550,000 distinct CDR3 sequences; over 12% were seen once. The data belong to a study of identical twins. General study findings and limits: Cross-sectional statistics underpinned the conclusions; the same donors were not followed.

CDR1 SEHNR and CDR2 FQNEAQ come from the germline V gene (reference sequence). Trimming cost V 1 base and J 6 bases, with 7 bases left between them. This CDR3 comprises 12 residues. The same data also went into a second study, on yellow fever vaccine responses in identical twins.

The TCR originated in a young woman in good health. The genes are TRBV7-9 and TRBJ2-7; tentatively, D is TRBD1 or TRBD2 (6 bases each). The sequencing input was CD4+ T cells sorted from blood. CDR3 sequence (DNA): TGTGCCAGCAGCTTAGGGGGGGCCGAGCAGTACTTC. Amino acid sequence: CASSLGGAEQYF.